This TCR beta chain was profiled in a study of control samples from healthy donors and cancer patients. The germline V and J ends were trimmed by 4 bases and 4 bases, with 1 base remaining between them. The length of the CDR3 is 11 residues. Sequencing used immunoSEQ multiplex PCR; TCRdb keeps in-frame clones, though not all of them. The data contain about 170,000 clones, 85% to 90% of them singletons. The receptor was isolated from a woman aged 25-40 years in good health. The gene calls are TRBV12-3 or TRBV12-4 and TRBJ2-2; D remains unclear. Sequenced sample: blood. CDR3 bases: TGTGCCAGCAGTTCCACCGGGGAGCTGTTTTTT. Protein product: CASSSTGELFF.